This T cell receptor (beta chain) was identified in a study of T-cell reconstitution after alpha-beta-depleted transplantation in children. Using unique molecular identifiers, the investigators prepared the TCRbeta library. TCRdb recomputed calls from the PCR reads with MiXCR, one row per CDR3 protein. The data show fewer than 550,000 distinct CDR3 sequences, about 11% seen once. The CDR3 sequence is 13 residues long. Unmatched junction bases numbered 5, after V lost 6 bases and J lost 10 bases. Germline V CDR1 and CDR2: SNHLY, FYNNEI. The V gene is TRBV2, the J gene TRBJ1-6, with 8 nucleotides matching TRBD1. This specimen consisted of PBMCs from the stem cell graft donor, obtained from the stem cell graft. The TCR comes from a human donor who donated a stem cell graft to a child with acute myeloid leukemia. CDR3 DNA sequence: TGTGCCAGCAGAGGACAGGGCGGGTCACCCCTCCACTTT. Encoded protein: CASRGQGGSPLHF.